This T cell receptor beta chain was sequenced for a study of regulatory T cells in long-lasting Graves disease. Notes on the study in general: Tissue studied was limited to peripheral blood, excluding thyroid tissue.

Losses at the gene ends were 7 bases for V and 5 bases for J; bases not matched to a gene: 5. Germline lookup yields CDR1 MDHEN and CDR2 SYDVKM. The CDR3 extends over 14 amino acids. The time point was: newly diagnosed GD, antithyroid drugs for less than 3 months. From RNA extracted from PBMCs, the TCR library was made. From an endocrinology department in Xi'an, China, came the patients. Arm-PCR of CDR3 regions and iRepertoire HTBI primers were used to build TCR beta libraries. TCRdb analysed the multiplex PCR reads with MiXCR anew, one entry per CDR3 protein. The data show 400,000 to 500,000 distinct CDR3 sequences, with about 16% seen just once and less than 30% held by the top ten. Of note for this clonotype: Its antigen is still unknown.

This sample was also put to use in a study of T cells in Graves' hyperthyroidism and ophthalmopathy.

The specimen was peripheral blood mononuclear cells (PBMCs), collected at new diagnosis, from a patient treated with antithyroid drugs. The TCR sequence derives from a woman between 18 and 30 years old with Graves disease. This sequence joins TRBV28 and TRBJ2-1; 10 bases map to TRBD2. The CDR3 bases are TGTGCCAGCACCCTAGCGGGAGCGCACAATGAGCAGTTCTTC. This encodes CASTLAGAHNEQFF.